Here is one TCR beta chain with its context. As yet, its antigen is unknown. Single viable CD3+CD4+CD8-CD45RO+ cells were sorted as the memory CD4+ T cells. Serum IgG to CMV pp150, pp28, p38 and p52 defined serostatus. This record comes from a study of memory CD4+ T cells and cytomegalovirus serostatus. Background on the study: Healthy Belgian adult donors included about nine CMV-positive and 24 CMV-negative people. Regarding the study as a whole: A US-trained random forest predicted CMV serostatus with median AUC approximately 0.9.

The assay was immunoSEQ multiplex PCR, and TCRdb's table has in-frame clones only and misses some. The sample includes under 55,000 clones, just over 75% of them seen just once. The CDR3 sequence is 15 residues long. CDR1 is SGHRS, CDR2 YFSETQ, per germline. Unmatched junction bases numbered 3, after V lost 3 bases and J lost 3 bases. The material sequenced was memory CD4+ T cells from blood. The J gene is TRBJ2-1, the V gene TRBV5-1; TRBD2 matches 10 bases. This receptor was identified in an adult in good health and CMV-seronegative. DNA for the CDR3: TGCGCCAGCAGCTCTCCTAGCGGGAGCTACAATGAGCAGTTCTTC. It specifies CASSSPSGSYNEQFF.